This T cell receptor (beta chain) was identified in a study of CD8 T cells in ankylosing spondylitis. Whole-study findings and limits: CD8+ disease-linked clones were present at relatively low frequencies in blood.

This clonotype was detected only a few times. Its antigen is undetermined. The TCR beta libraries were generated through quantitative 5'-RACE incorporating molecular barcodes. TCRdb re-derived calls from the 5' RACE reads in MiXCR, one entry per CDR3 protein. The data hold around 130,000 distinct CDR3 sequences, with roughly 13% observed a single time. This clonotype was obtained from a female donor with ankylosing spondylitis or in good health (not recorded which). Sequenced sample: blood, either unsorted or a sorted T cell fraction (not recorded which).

The CDR3 sequence: CASSLDTGTNEKLFF. The CDR3 nucleotides are TGTGCCAGCAGCTTAGACACGGGAACTAATGAAAAACTGTTTTTT. The V call is TRBV7-9, the J call TRBJ1-4; D gene uncertain. Per germline, CDR1 SEHNR and CDR2 FQNEAQ (reference sequence). This CDR3 is 15 amino acids long. Trimming removed 1 base from V and 1 base from J, with 7 bases in between.